The present T cell receptor (beta chain) was sequenced within a study of blood T cell repertoires in COVID-19. Background on the study: Cohort 3 recovered donors had two negative PCRs, clearance, or symptom resolution. Collection of acute and convalescent COVID-19 samples took place in the United States, Italy and Spain.

Residents of 20 to 25 US areas, aged roughly 18 to 89 years, made up the participants. Comment on this clone: In the same sample, other DNA sequences code for this CDR3.

CDR1 and CDR2 from the germline V gene are MNHEY and SVGAGI. Trimming removed 5 bases from V and 1 base from J; junction bases left unmatched: 3. The CDR3 has 14 amino acids. TCRdb's copy holds only in-frame clones and misses some; the assay was immunoSEQ multiplex PCR. The data contain 350,000 to 400,000 clones, more than 70% of them singletons. The source material was PBMCs or T cells enriched from blood (not recorded which). The chain carries TRBV6-5 and TRBJ1-1; TRBD1 matches at 8 bases. The source is a man in his forties in a cohort exposed to, infected with or recovered from COVID-19 (not recorded which). CDR3 DNA sequence: TGTGCCAGCAGTCCGACAGGGGCGAACACTGAAGCTTTCTTT. As protein: CASSPTGANTEAFF.